These T cell receptor beta chains were read from a single sample in a study of blood T cells in healthy people across ages. MiXCR, run by TCRdb on the 5' RACE reads, gives a single entry per CDR3 protein. The repertoire holds 1.5 million to 2 million distinct CDR3 sequences, with roughly 43% as singletons. The material sequenced was blood. These receptors all come from a human donor in good health. The CDR3 runs from the conserved cysteine through the conserved F or W. Fields, in order: clone size, V gene, J gene, D gene, CDR3 DNA, CDR3 protein. The D gene is left open where the match is weak. Size is stated for part of the rows, as once, few or many counts, or as a class when the clone is expanded.

few	TRBV6-5	TRBJ2-6	NA	TGTGCCAGCAGCCAACGGGCGCTTGGGGCCAACGTCCTGACTTTC	CASSQRALGANVLTF
NA	TRBV30	TRBJ2-1	NA	TGTGCCTGGAGTGTTTTTAACTACAATGAGCAGTTCTTC	CAWSVFNYNEQFF
many	TRBV20-1	TRBJ2-7	NA	TGCAGTGCTAGAGATCTATACGAGCAGTACTTC	CSARDLYEQYF
few	TRBV11-2	TRBJ2-5	TRBD2	TGTGCCAGCAGCTTTACTAATGCGGGGGGGCCGGGTGAGACCCAGTACTTC	CASSFTNAGGPGETQYF
NA	TRBV6-2/TRBV6-3	TRBJ1-1	TRBD1	TGTGCCAGCGACCCCAGGGGGCCGAACACTGAAGCTTTCTTT	CASDPRGPNTEAFF
NA	TRBV7-2	TRBJ2-5	NA	TGTGCCAGCAGCTTAGACCGGGGGGCCGTGGAGACCCAGTACTTC	CASSLDRGAVETQYF
few	TRBV7-2	TRBJ2-6	NA	TGTGCCAGCAGCTTAGTTGCAGTAAAATCTGGGGCCAACGTCCTGACTTTC	CASSLVAVKSGANVLTF
NA	TRBV11-2	TRBJ1-1	NA	TGTGCCAGCAGCTTAGTAGGCTCTTGGAACACTGAAGCTTTCTTT	CASSLVGSWNTEAFF
few	TRBV6-2/TRBV6-3	TRBJ2-7	NA	TGTGCCAGCAGTTACTCTAGATTCGAGCACTCCTACGAGCAGTACTTC	CASSYSRFEHSYEQYF
NA	TRBV15	TRBJ1-5	NA	TGTGCCACCAGCAGAGATACGGGGGGGGGACAGCCCCAGCATTTT	CATSRDTGGGQPQHF
few	TRBV5-1	TRBJ2-1	NA	TGCGCCAGTAGCTTTGATCAGAACAATGAGCAGTTCTTC	CASSFDQNNEQFF
NA	TRBV6-1	TRBJ2-3	TRBD1	TGTGCCAGCAGTGAAGCGGGACAGAGAGATACGCAGTATTTT	CASSEAGQRDTQYF
many	TRBV7-6	TRBJ2-3	TRBD2	TGTGCCAGCAGCTTATCATCTAGCGGGGGCGCTACCAGCACAGATACGCAGTATTTT	CASSLSSSGGATSTDTQYF
NA	TRBV28	TRBJ1-2	TRBD1	TGTGCCAGCAGTTTATCTCGGACAGGGGTTATCGATGGCTACACCTTC	CASSLSRTGVIDGYTF
NA	TRBV15	TRBJ1-2	NA	TGTGCCACCAGCAGGCGACCCGATGGCTACACCTTC	CATSRRPDGYTF
many	TRBV5-1	TRBJ2-7	NA	TGCGCCAGCAGCCCAGGCTACTACGAGCAGTACTTC	CASSPGYYEQYF
few	TRBV7-2	TRBJ1-5	NA	TGTGCCAGCAGCTTAGACCTGACCGTGCAGCCCCAGCATTTT	CASSLDLTVQPQHF
NA	TRBV20-1	TRBJ2-3	NA	TGCAGTGCTAGGAGGGGGGGCCCCGCAGATACGCAGTATTTT	CSARRGGPADTQYF
NA	TRBV24-1	TRBJ2-2	TRBD2	TGTGCCACCAGTGCCACGGGAGGCACCGGGGAGCTGTTTTTT	CATSATGGTGELFF
few	TRBV29-1	TRBJ2-7	TRBD1	TGCAGCGTTGATTTCGGACAGGGGGCGGCCGAGCAGTACTTC	CSVDFGQGAAEQYF
once	TRBV12-5	TRBJ1-2	NA	TGTGCTAGTGGTCCCCCTATGGGATCAAACTATGGCTACACCTTC	CASGPPMGSNYGYTF
NA	TRBV5-1	TRBJ2-1	TRBD2	TGCGCCAGCAGCTTGTCGGGGGGTATAAACAATGAGCAGTTCTTC	CASSLSGGINNEQFF
NA	TRBV6-5	TRBJ2-1	NA	TGTGCCAGCAGTTCAAAAGACTACAATGAGCAGTTCTTC	CASSSKDYNEQFF
NA	TRBV6-2/TRBV6-3	TRBJ2-5	TRBD2	TGTGCCAGCAGTTACGAAGCGGGGGGAGAGAAGACCCAGTACTTC	CASSYEAGGEKTQYF
NA	TRBV12-3/TRBV12-4	TRBJ2-2	NA	TGTGCCGGCAGCTCCAGGGGGGAGCGGTTTTTT	CAGSSRGERFF
few	TRBV7-9	TRBJ2-5	NA	TGTGCCAGCAGTCAAACGACATCCCAAGAGACCCAGTACTTC	CASSQTTSQETQYF
NA	TRBV29-1	TRBJ1-2	NA	TGCAGCGTTGAAGGCTTGATGGTAGGGCGGGTCTATGGCTACACCTTC	CSVEGLMVGRVYGYTF
few	TRBV6-2/TRBV6-3	TRBJ1-5	NA	TGTGCCAGCACCCCGTATATCGGCAATCAGCCCCAGCATTTT	CASTPYIGNQPQHF
few	TRBV12-3/TRBV12-4	TRBJ2-4	NA	TGTGCCAGGTCCGGACATTTAGCCAAAAACATTCAGTACTTC	CARSGHLAKNIQYF
NA	TRBV7-2	TRBJ2-4	NA	TGTGACAGCAGCTTAACCGGGAACAATGAGCAGTACTTC	CDSSLTGNNEQYF
NA	TRBV4-1	TRBJ1-2	NA	TGCGCCAGCAGCCAGTCAGGGATAACTAACTATGGCTACACCTTC	CASSQSGITNYGYTF
few	TRBV29-1	TRBJ1-2	NA	TGCAGCGTTGTGTGGGGGAATTTGGGCTACACCTTC	CSVVWGNLGYTF
NA	TRBV5-1	TRBJ2-5	NA	TGCGCCAGCAGCCGAGGGGGTTCTGTCGGAGTAGAGACCCAGTACTTC	CASSRGGSVGVETQYF
NA	TRBV12-3/TRBV12-4	TRBJ1-5	NA	TGTGCCAGCAGCATGACCCCTCTTAGCAATCAGCCCCAGCATTTT	CASSMTPLSNQPQHF
NA	TRBV4-2	TRBJ2-7	TRBD2	TGTGCCAGCAGCCAGGGGCCTAGCGGGGTTTACGAGCAGTACTTC	CASSQGPSGVYEQYF
NA	TRBV7-6	TRBJ1-1	TRBD1	TGTGCCAGCAGCTCTCAACAGGGGTCTGAAGCTTTCTTT	CASSSQQGSEAFF
few	TRBV20-1	TRBJ1-5	TRBD1	TGCAGTGCTACCACAGGGGATAGCAATCAGCCCCAGCATTTT	CSATTGDSNQPQHF
NA	TRBV15	TRBJ1-2	NA	TGTGCCACCAGCAGAGATTTAGAAGGAACGTTCGGCTACACCTTC	CATSRDLEGTFGYTF
NA	TRBV20-1	TRBJ2-3	TRBD1	TGCAGTGCTCTGAACCCAAGACAGGGTAACACAGATACGCAGTATTTT	CSALNPRQGNTDTQYF
many	TRBV7-2	TRBJ2-3	NA	TGCGCCAGCAGCCTAAGACAATCCACAGATACGCAGTATTTT	CASSLRQSTDTQYF
NA	TRBV5-1	TRBJ2-1	NA	TGCGCCAGCAGCTTTGTACCGGGAAATGAGCAGTTCTTC	CASSFVPGNEQFF
few	TRBV7-2	TRBJ2-4	TRBD2	TGTGCCAGCAGCCCGCAGCGGGGATCTCACATTCAGTACTTC	CASSPQRGSHIQYF
once	TRBV7-6	TRBJ2-3	NA	TGTGCCAGCAGCTTAGCCGAGACTAGTAGCACAGATACGCAGTATTTT	CASSLAETSSTDTQYF
many	TRBV20-1	TRBJ1-2	NA	TGCAGTGCCGCCAACACAGGGTTCTCTGGCTACACCTTC	CSAANTGFSGYTF
few	TRBV5-1	TRBJ2-1	TRBD1	TGCGCCAGCAGCTTCGGGACAGCTTCCAATGAGCAGTTCTTC	CASSFGTASNEQFF
once	TRBV4-3	TRBJ1-2	NA	TGCGCCAGCAGCCAAGAACCAGGGTTGGCCCTCCCCCACACCTTC	CASSQEPGLALPHTF
NA	TRBV7-2	TRBJ1-1	NA	TGTGCCAGCAGCTTTCGGGGGCAGTCGGGGGTAGCTTTCTTT	CASSFRGQSGVAFF
many	TRBV12-3/TRBV12-4	TRBJ2-5	NA	TGTGCCAGCGCCATAAGGGCCCGAGAGACCCAGTACTTC	CASAIRARETQYF
NA	TRBV4-3	TRBJ2-3	NA	TGCACCAGCAGCCAAGGTCTAACTGGCGTCTGGACAGATACGAAGTATTTT	CTSSQGLTGVWTDTKYF
few	TRBV5-1	TRBJ2-3	TRBD2	TGCGCCAGCAGCTCGACTAGCTACGCAGATACGCAGTATTTT	CASSSTSYADTQYF
few	TRBV29-1	TRBJ1-1	TRBD1	TGCAGCGTCGGTCGAACAGGGGCGGCCACTGAAGCTTTCTTT	CSVGRTGAATEAFF
NA	TRBV4-1	TRBJ2-7	NA	TGCGCCAGCAGCCAAGATCTGGCCCTTCTTTCCTACGAGCAGTACTTC	CASSQDLALLSYEQYF
NA	TRBV12-3/TRBV12-4	TRBJ1-6	NA	TGTGCCAGCAGTTTAGGAGGGGGATATAATTCACCCCTCCACTTT	CASSLGGGYNSPLHF
NA	TRBV13	TRBJ2-1	NA	TGTGCCAGCAGCTTTCCGACAAGACGGGGGTTGAATGAGCAGTTCTTC	CASSFPTRRGLNEQFF
few	TRBV20-1	TRBJ2-3	NA	TGCAGTGCTAGAGATCCCAAAAGGTGGAACACAGATACGCAGTATTTT	CSARDPKRWNTDTQYF